This TCR beta chain was sequenced in a study of response to subunit inactivated influenza vaccine. Findings and limits, study-wide: The authors suggested that few new T cells are recruited per seasonal influenza vaccination.

TCRdb processed the RT-PCR reads anew with MiXCR; each CDR3 protein has one entry. The sample has just over 300,000 distinct CDR3 sequences, approximately 23% seen once. Trimming shortened V by 4 bases and J by 7 bases, and 7 bases separated the two germline ends. The CDR3 has 11 amino acids. Germline V gene data show CDR1 as SNHLY and CDR2 as FYNNEI. This clonotype was observed a handful of times. Its antigen is unknown. The starting material was PBMCs from blood, obtained 21 months after vaccination. V and J are TRBV2 and TRBJ1-1; tentative D call: TRBD1 (5 bases). The sequence came from a man between 50 and 75 years old who received an inactivated influenza vaccine. CDR3: CASSVGVEAFF. The CDR3 DNA reads as TGTGCCAGCAGTGTGGGGGTTGAAGCTTTCTTT.